This T cell receptor beta chain was sequenced in a study of T-cell memory formation after mild COVID-19. TCRdb reprocessed the 5' RACE reads with MiXCR, giving one entry per CDR3 protein. The sample shows 580,000 or so distinct CDR3 sequences, approximately 15% of them seen only once. CDR3 length: 15 residues. V shed 5 bases and J 3 bases; nucleotides not matched to a gene: 5. Looked up from germline, CDR1 is SGHNT and CDR2 is YENEEA. J is TRBJ2-7 and V is TRBV11-3; TRBD1 matches at 12 bases. This TCR derives from an adult woman who had mild COVID-19 (a few samples of this study predate the infection). Cell type and time point are not known. Sequencing was carried out using PBMCs or a T cell subset sorted from them (not recorded which). This chain's CDR3 is CASSPGQGAIYEQYF. DNA for the CDR3: TGTGCCAGCAGCCCGGGACAGGGGGCGATCTACGAGCAGTACTTC. Filled out from reference TRBV11-3 and TRBJ2-7, the complete variable domain reads EAGVVQSPRYKIIEKKQPVAFWCNPISGHNTLYWYLQNLGQGPELLIRYENEEAVDDSQLPKDRFSAERLKGVDSTLKIQPAELGDSAVYLCASSPGQGAIYEQYFGPGTRLTVT.